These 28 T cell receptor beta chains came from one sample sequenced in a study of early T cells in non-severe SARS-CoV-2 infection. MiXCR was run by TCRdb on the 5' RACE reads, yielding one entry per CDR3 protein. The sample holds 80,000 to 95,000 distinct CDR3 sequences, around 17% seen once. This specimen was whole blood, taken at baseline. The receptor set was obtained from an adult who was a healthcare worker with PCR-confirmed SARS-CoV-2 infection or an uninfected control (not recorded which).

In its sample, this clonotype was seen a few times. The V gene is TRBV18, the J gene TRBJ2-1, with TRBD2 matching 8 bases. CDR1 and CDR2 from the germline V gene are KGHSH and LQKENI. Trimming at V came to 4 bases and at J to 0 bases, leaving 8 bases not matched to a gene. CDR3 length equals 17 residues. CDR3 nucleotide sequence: TGTGCCAGCTCACGAAGTAAAGCGGGAGCCTCCTACAATGAGCAGTTCTTC. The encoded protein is CASSRSKAGASYNEQFF.

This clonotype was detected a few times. The DNA of the CDR3 is TGTGCCATCGGGGGACTAGCGGGGGACACAGATACGCAGTATTTT. Protein product: CAIGGLAGDTDTQYF. The chain has TRBV10-3 and TRBJ2-3; the match to TRBD2 covers 14 bases. The germline V gene has CDR1 ENHRY and CDR2 SYGVKD. The CDR3 sequence is 15 residues long. The J segment lost 2 bases and the V segment lost 8 bases, leaving 3 bases of the junction unmatched.

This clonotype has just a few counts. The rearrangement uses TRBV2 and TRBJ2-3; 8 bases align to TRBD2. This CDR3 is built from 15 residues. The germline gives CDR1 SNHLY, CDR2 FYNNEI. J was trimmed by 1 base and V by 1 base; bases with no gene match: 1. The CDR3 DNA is TGTGCCAGCAGTGAAGGAGCGGGAGGCACAGATACGCAGTATTTT. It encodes CASSEGAGGTDTQYF. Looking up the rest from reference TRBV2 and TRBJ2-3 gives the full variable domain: EPEVTQTPSHQVTQMGQEVILRCVPISNHLYFYWYRQILGQKVEFLVSFYNNEISEKSEIFDDQFSVERPDGSNFTLKIRSTKLEDSAMYFCASSEGAGGTDTQYFGPGTRLTVL.

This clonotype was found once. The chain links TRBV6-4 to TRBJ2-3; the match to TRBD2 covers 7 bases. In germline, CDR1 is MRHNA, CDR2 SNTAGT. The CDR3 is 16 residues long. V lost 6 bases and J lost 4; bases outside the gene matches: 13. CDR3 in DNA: TGTGCCAGCAGAAGCCTCGGCGGGAGAAGGGCAGATACGCAGTATTTT. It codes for CASRSLGGRRADTQYF.

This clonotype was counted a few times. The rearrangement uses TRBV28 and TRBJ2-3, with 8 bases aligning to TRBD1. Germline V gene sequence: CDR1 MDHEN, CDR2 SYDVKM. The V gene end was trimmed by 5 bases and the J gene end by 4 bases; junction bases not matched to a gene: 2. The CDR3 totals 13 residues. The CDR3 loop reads CASSETGADTQYF. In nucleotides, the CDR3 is TGTGCCAGCAGTGAGACAGGGGCAGATACGCAGTATTTT.

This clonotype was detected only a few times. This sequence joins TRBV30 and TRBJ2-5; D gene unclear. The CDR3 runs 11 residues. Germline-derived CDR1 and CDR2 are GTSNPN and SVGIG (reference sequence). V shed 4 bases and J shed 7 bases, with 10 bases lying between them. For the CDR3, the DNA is TGTGCCTGGACTACATCGGGGACCCAGTACTTC. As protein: CAWTTSGTQYF. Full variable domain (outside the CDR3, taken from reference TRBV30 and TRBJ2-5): SQTIHQWPATLVQPVGSPLSLECTVEGTSNPNLYWYRQAAGRGLQLLFYSVGIGQISSEVPQNLSASRPQDRQFILSSKKLLLSDSGFYLCAWTTSGTQYFGPGTRLLVL.

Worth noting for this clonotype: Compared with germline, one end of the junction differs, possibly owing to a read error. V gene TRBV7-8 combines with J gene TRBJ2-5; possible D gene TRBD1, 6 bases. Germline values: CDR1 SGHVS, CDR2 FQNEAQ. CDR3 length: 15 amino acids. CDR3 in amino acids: CASSLAWTARGRRDF. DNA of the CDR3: TGTGCCAGCAGCTTAGCTTGGACAGCCCGTGGTAGAAGGGACTTC.

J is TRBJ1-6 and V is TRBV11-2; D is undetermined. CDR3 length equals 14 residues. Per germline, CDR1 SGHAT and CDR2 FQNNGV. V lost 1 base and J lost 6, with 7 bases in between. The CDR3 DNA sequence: TGTGCCAGCAGCTTAGCCAGGCGTAATTCACCCCTCCACTTT. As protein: CASSLARRNSPLHF. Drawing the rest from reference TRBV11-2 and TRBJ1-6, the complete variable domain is EAGVAQSPRYKIIEKRQSVAFWCNPISGHATLYWYQQILGQGPKLLIQFQNNGVVDDSQLPKDRFSAERLKGVDSTLKIQPAKLEDSAVYLCASSLARRNSPLHFGNGTRLTVT.

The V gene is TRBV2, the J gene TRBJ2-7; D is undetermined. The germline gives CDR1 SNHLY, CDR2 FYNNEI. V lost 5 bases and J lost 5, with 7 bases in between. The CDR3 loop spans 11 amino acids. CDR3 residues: CASSFHDEQYF. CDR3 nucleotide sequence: TGTGCCAGCAGTTTCCATGACGAGCAGTACTTC.

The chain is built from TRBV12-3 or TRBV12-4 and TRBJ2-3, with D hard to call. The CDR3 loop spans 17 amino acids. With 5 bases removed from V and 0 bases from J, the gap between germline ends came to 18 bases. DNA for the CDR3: TGTGCCAGCAGTACCCCCGAAGCTCGAGCTAGCACAGATACGCAGTATTTT. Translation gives CASSTPEARASTDTQYF.

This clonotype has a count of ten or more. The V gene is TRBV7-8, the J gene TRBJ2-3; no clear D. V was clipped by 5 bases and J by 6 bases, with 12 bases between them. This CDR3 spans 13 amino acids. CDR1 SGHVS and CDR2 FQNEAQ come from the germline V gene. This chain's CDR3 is CASSPGPRDTQYF. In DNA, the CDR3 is TGTGCCAGCAGCCCTGGGCCGCGGGATACGCAGTATTTT.

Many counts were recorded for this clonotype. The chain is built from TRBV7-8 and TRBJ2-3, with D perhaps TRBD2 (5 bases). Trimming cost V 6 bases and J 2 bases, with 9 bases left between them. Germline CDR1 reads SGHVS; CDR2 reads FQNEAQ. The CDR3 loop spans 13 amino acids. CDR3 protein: CASSGLFTDTQYF. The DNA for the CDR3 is TGTGCCAGCAGTGGACTGTTCACAGATACGCAGTATTTT.

CDR3 protein: CASSYDSVEPLHF. CDR3 DNA sequence: TGTGCCAGCAGTTACGACAGTGTGGAACCCCTCCACTTT. J is TRBJ1-6 and V is TRBV6-5, with D possibly TRBD1 on 5 matching bases. Germline values: CDR1 MNHEY, CDR2 SVGAGI. This CDR3 spans 13 amino acids. Trimming removed 2 bases at V and 12 bases at J, with 11 bases between.

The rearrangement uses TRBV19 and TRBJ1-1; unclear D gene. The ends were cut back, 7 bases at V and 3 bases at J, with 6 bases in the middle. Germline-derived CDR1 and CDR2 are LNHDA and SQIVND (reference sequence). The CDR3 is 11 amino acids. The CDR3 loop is CASKGYTEAFF. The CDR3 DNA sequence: TGTGCCAGTAAAGGGTACACTGAAGCTTTCTTT.

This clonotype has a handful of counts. Written as DNA, the CDR3 is TGTGCCAGCAGGGGACGGGGCTATCGGGATGAGCAGTTCTTC. Protein sequence: CASRGRGYRDEQFF. The chain uses TRBV12-3 or TRBV12-4 and TRBJ2-1; D possibly uses TRBD1 or TRBD2 (5 bases each). The V end was cut by 6 bases, the J end by 8 bases, with 17 bases between. The CDR3 consists of 14 residues.

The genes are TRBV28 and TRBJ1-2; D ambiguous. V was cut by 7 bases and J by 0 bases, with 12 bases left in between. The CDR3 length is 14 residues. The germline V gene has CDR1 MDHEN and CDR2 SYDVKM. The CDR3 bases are TGTGCCAGCAAGATAGGGAATTCTAACTATGGCTACACCTTC. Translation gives CASKIGNSNYGYTF.

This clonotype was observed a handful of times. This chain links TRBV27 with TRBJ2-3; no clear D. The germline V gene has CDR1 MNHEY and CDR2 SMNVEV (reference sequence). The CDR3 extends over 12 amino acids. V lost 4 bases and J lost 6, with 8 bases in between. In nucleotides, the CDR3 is TGTGCCAGCAGTTCAAACTTGGATACGCAGTATTTT. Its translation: CASSSNLDTQYF.

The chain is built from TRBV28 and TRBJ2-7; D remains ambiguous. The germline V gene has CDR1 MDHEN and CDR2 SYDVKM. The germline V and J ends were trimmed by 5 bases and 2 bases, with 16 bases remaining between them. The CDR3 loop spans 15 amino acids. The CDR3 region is CASSPMPRAAYEQYF. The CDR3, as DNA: TGTGCCAGCAGTCCTATGCCTCGGGCCGCCTACGAGCAGTACTTC.

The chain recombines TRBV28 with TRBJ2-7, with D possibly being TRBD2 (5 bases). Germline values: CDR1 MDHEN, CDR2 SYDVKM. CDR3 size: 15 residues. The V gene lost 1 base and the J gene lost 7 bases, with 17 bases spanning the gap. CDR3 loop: CASSLLWLRLREQYF. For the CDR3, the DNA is TGTGCCAGCAGTTTATTGTGGCTAAGACTACGAGAGCAGTACTTC.

The CDR3 bases are TGTGCCTGGGTCCCATGGCAGGCGAACACCGGGGAGCTGTTTTTT. This codes for CAWVPWQANTGELFF. V is TRBV30 and J is TRBJ2-2; D ambiguous. Trimming left V 5 bases short and J 0 bases short, with 13 bases between. The CDR3 totals 15 residues. Germline lookup yields CDR1 GTSNPN and CDR2 SVGIG (reference sequence).

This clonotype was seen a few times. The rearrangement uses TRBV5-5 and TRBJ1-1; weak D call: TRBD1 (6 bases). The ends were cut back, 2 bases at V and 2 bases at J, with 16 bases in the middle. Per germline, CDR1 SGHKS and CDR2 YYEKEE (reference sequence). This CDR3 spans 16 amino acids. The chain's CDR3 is CASSLSDRPYNTEAFF. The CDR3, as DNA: TGTGCCAGCAGCTTATCCGACAGGCCCTACAACACTGAAGCTTTCTTT. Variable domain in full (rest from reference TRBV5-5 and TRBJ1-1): DAGVTQSPTHLIKTRGQQVTLRCSPISGHKSVSWYQQVLGQGPQFIFQYYEKEERGRGNFPDRFSARQFPNYSSELNVNALLLGDSALYLCASSLSDRPYNTEAFFGQGTRLTVV.

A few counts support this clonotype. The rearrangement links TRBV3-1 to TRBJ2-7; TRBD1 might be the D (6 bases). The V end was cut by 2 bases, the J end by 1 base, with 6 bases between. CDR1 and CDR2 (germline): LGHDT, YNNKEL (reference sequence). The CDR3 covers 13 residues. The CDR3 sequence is CASSQQGSYEQYF. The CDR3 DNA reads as TGTGCCAGCAGCCAACAGGGGTCCTACGAGCAGTACTTC.

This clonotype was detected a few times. The CDR3 spells CSARFQGKDTQYF. The CDR3 DNA sequence: TGCAGTGCTAGGTTTCAGGGGAAAGATACGCAGTATTTT. V gene TRBV20-1 combines with J gene TRBJ2-3; D might be TRBD1 (6 bases). The germline gives CDR1 DFQATT, CDR2 SNEGSKA (reference sequence). This CDR3 is 13 amino acids long. The V end was cut by 3 bases, the J end by 5 bases, with 12 bases between.

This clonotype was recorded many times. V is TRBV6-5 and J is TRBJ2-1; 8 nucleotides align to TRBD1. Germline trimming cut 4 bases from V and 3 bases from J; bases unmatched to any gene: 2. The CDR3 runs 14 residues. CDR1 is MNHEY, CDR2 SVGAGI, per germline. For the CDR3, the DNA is TGTGCCAGCAGTTCCGGGACAGGCTACAATGAGCAGTTCTTC. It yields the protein CASSSGTGYNEQFF.

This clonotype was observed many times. For the CDR3, the DNA is TGTGCCAGCAGTAGCGCAGGTGGAGCTAAGGGGGAGCTGTTTTTT. This gives the protein CASSSAGGAKGELFF. This chain links TRBV28 with TRBJ2-2, with no clear D. Germline-derived CDR1 and CDR2 are MDHEN and SYDVKM. The CDR3 totals 15 residues. Between the trimmed V and J ends, which lost 5 bases and 8 bases, there was a span of 18 bases.

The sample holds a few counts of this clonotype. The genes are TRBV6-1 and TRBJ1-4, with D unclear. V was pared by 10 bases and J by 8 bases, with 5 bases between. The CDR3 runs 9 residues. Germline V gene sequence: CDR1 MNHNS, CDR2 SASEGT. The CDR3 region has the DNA TGTGCCACCGGAGAAAAACTGTTTTTT. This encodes CATGEKLFF.

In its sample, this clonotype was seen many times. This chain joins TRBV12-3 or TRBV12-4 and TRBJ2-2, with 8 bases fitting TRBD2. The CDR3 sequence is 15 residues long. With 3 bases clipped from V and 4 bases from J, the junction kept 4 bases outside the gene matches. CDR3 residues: CASSFGGRITGELFF. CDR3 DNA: TGTGCCAGCAGTTTTGGCGGGAGGATCACCGGGGAGCTGTTTTTT.

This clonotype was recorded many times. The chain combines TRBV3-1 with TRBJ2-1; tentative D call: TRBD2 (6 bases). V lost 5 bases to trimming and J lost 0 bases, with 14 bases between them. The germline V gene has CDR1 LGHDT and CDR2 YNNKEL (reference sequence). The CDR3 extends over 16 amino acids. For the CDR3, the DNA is TGTGCCAGCAGCTCAGCGGGTTCCAGCTCCTACAATGAGCAGTTCTTC. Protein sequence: CASSSAGSSSYNEQFF.